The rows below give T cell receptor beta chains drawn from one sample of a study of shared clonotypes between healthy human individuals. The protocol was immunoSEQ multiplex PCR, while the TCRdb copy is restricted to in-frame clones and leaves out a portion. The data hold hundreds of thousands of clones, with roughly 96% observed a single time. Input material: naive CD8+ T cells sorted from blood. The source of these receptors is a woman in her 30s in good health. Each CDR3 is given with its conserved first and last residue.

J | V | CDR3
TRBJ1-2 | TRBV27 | CASSLQGMGYGYTF
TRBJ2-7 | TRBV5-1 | CASSLEVGSSYEQYF
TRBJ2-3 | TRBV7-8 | CASSSRDTQYF
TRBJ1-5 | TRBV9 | CASSVGGVGQPQHF
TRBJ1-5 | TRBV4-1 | CASSQLWGSNQPQHF
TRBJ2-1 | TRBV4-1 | CASSQRDSQYNEQFF
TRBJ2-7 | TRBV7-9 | CASSDDRPYEQYF
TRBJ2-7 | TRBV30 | CAWEAGGYEQYF
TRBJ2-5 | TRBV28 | CASRKGGTGRAETQYF
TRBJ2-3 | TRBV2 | CASSEGLTSTDTQYF
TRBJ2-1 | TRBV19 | CASSSLGVTSYNEQFF
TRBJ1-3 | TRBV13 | CASRGRTSGNTIYF
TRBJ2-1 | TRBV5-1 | CASSFNRLELIAYNEQFF
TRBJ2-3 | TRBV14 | CASSQFGDTQYF
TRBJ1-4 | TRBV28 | CASSPDVSNEKLFF
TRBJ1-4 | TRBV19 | CASSARDRRLNEKLFF
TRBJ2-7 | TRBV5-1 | CGSAGGDPKEQYF